This passage covers 27 T cell receptor beta chains from one sample sequenced in a study of OX40 agonist ivuxolimab in advanced cancers. Sequenced by immunoSEQ multiplex PCR; TCRdb stores in-frame clones only, minus some. This repertoire shows 70,000 to 80,000 clones, more than 75% found once; its top ten account for 17%. This material consisted of CD4+ or CD8+ T cells sorted from blood, taken in a trial of the OX40 agonist ivuxolimab. The receptor source for this set is an adult with an advanced solid tumor such as melanoma, head and neck, liver or kidney cancer.

V gene TRBV11-2 combines with J gene TRBJ2-2; 8 bases map to TRBD2. V shed 10 bases, J shed 5 bases, and the junction held 15 bases outside the gene matches. The CDR3 runs to 16 residues. Germline V gene data show CDR1 as SGHAT and CDR2 as FQNNGV. This chain's CDR3 is CAIPRNLAGPTGELFF. CDR3 sequence (DNA): TGTGCCATCCCGCGTAACCTAGCGGGCCCTACCGGGGAGCTGTTTTTT.

The gene calls are TRBV7-9 and TRBJ1-4, with 9 bases that match TRBD1. Germline loops: CDR1 SEHNR, CDR2 FQNEAQ (reference sequence). The V segment lost 0 bases and the J segment 5 bases; nucleotides outside the gene matches: 7. The CDR3 has 17 residues. The CDR3 is CASSLARGDRVNEKLFF. The CDR3 nucleotides read TGTGCCAGCAGCTTAGCGCGGGGGGACAGGGTGAATGAAAAACTGTTTTTT.

As concerns this clone: One end of the junction does not line up with germline, which may come from a read error. The J gene is TRBJ2-7, the V gene TRBV10-3, with TRBD2 matching 15 bases. The CDR3 extends over 13 amino acids. Germline V gene lookup returns CDR1 ENHRY and CDR2 SYGVKD. The CDR3 DNA follows: TGTGCCGTCAGGACTAGCGGGAGGGACGAGCAGTACTTC. It is translated as CAVRTSGRDEQYF.

This clone is classed as medium-sized. This chain uses TRBV14 with TRBJ1-1; 8 nucleotides align to TRBD1. With V trimmed by 4 bases and J by 6 bases, 1 base remained unmatched. CDR1 and CDR2 (germline): SGHDN, FVKESK. This CDR3 comprises 12 residues. CDR3 residues: CASSLDRAEAFF. Here the CDR3 DNA reads TGTGCCAGCAGCCTGGACAGGGCTGAAGCTTTCTTT.

The chain couples TRBV6-5 to TRBJ1-3, with D possibly TRBD1 on 6 matching bases. Germline V gene lookup returns CDR1 MNHEY and CDR2 SVGAGI. The CDR3 loop spans 14 amino acids. V dropped 8 bases and J dropped 4 bases, with 15 bases sitting between them. The chain's CDR3 is CASGGTGPGNTIYF. Written as DNA, the CDR3 is TGTGCCAGCGGAGGAACAGGGCCCGGAAACACCATATATTTT.

Of note for this clone: One end of the junction is discordant with germline, which a read error may explain. V gene TRBV5-1 combines with J gene TRBJ2-7; a weak D match, TRBD1 (6 bases). CDR3 length equals 13 residues. The germline gives CDR1 SGHRS, CDR2 YFSETQ. Written as DNA, the CDR3 is TGCGCCAGCAGCTCCGGGACATTTTACGATCAGTACTTC. Amino acid sequence: CASSSGTFYDQYF.

This chain uses TRBV5-1 with TRBJ2-2, with D possibly called TRBD1 or TRBD2 (5 bases each). Trimming stripped 5 bases from V and 2 bases from J, with 10 bases between. CDR1 and CDR2 from the germline V gene are SGHRS and YFSETQ. The CDR3 totals 14 residues. CDR3 in DNA: TGCGCCAGCAGACCGGGACCAAACACCGGGGAGCTGTTTTTT. It translates to CASRPGPNTGELFF.

CDR3 DNA: TGTGCCAGCAGTGAGGGGGGGCGGGAGACCCAGTACTTC. Protein: CASSEGGRETQYF. The chain links TRBV6-1 to TRBJ2-5, with D possibly matching TRBD2 (7 bases). This CDR3 region has 13 residues. V lost 3 bases to trimming and J lost 5 bases, with 10 bases between them. CDR1 and CDR2 (germline): MNHNS, SASEGT.

This clone was detected only once. V and J are TRBV19 and TRBJ2-5; possible D gene TRBD2, 6 bases. This CDR3 contains 13 residues. V was trimmed by 8 bases and J by 4 bases, leaving 14 bases between them. The V gene's germline CDR1 is LNHDA and CDR2 SQIVND (reference sequence). This CDR3 is CASREYRGETQYF. CDR3 DNA sequence: TGTGCCAGTCGGGAGTATCGGGGAGAGACCCAGTACTTC.

V is TRBV6-5 and J is TRBJ2-5, with 9 bases aligning to TRBD1. The germline CDR1 and CDR2 sequences are MNHEY and SVGAGI. Losses at the gene ends were 5 bases for V and 6 bases for J; bases not matched to a gene: 7. This CDR3 has 14 residues. DNA of the CDR3: TGTGCCAGCAGTACTACAGGGGGCGGAAAGACCCAGTACTTC. As protein: CASSTTGGGKTQYF.

The chain couples TRBV7-9 to TRBJ1-1; D uncertain. CDR1 SEHNR and CDR2 FQNEAQ come from the germline V gene (reference sequence). The V end was cut by 5 bases, the J end by 5 bases, with 12 bases between. This CDR3 region has 13 residues. CDR3 loop: CASSPTGLTEAFF. The CDR3 DNA reads as TGTGCCAGCAGCCCCACCGGGTTGACTGAAGCTTTCTTT.

The chain combines TRBV28 with TRBJ1-2, with 9 bases matching TRBD1. CDR1 is MDHEN and CDR2 is SYDVKM in the germline V gene. V lost 3 bases and J lost 7; bases outside the gene matches: 3. This CDR3 has 13 residues. The chain's CDR3 is CASSLGQGRGYTF. DNA of the CDR3: TGTGCCAGCAGTTTGGGACAGGGCCGTGGCTACACCTTC.

The rearrangement uses TRBV6-5 and TRBJ2-7; D gene uncertain. Trimming stripped 0 bases from V and 11 bases from J, with 8 bases between. Germline V gene lookup returns CDR1 MNHEY and CDR2 SVGAGI. This CDR3 is 11 amino acids long. The CDR3 nucleotides read TGTGCCAGCAGTTACTCGGGTGAGGAGTACTTC. Translating it yields CASSYSGEEYF.

The chain couples TRBV6-5 to TRBJ1-3; no reliable D call. Germline loops: CDR1 MNHEY, CDR2 SVGAGI. The CDR3 totals 14 residues. The ends were cut back, 2 bases at V and 4 bases at J, with 9 bases in the middle. This CDR3 is CASSYSMAGNTIYF. For the CDR3, the DNA is TGTGCCAGCAGTTACAGCATGGCGGGAAACACCATATATTTT.

The CDR3 coding sequence is TGTGCCAGCAGCGAACTGGGTCGCGGGAAGAACACCGGGGAGCTGTTTTTT. Translated, it gives CASSELGRGKNTGELFF. The rearrangement uses TRBV4-2 and TRBJ2-2; D perhaps matches TRBD2 (6 bases). Trimming left V 5 bases short and J 1 base short, with 17 bases between. CDR1 and CDR2 from the germline V gene are LGHNA and YNFKEQ. This CDR3 has 17 residues.

This chain joins TRBV6-1 and TRBJ2-1; D perhaps matches TRBD2 (6 bases). The length of the CDR3 is 16 residues. Germline V lookup: CDR1 MNHNS, CDR2 SASEGT. The germline V and J ends were trimmed by 2 bases and 0 bases, with 11 bases remaining between them. CDR3 sequence reads: CASSERPAGSYNEQFF. CDR3 bases: TGTGCCAGCAGTGAACGCCCAGCGGGCTCCTACAATGAGCAGTTCTTC.

This clone was seen a single time. This CDR3 is also generated by other DNA sequences in the sample. The V gene is TRBV5-1, the J gene TRBJ1-2, with 7 bases matching TRBD1. V shed 0 bases, J shed 2 bases, and the junction held 7 bases outside the gene matches. CDR3 length: 16 amino acids. Germline loops: CDR1 SGHRS, CDR2 YFSETQ. The CDR3 loop is CASSLGSQGGNYGYTF. The CDR3 DNA sequence: TGCGCCAGCAGCTTGGGGTCTCAGGGGGGGAACTATGGCTACACCTTC.

Points on this clone: In the same sample, other DNA sequences code for this CDR3. The gene calls are TRBV18 and TRBJ1-5; D is undetermined. This CDR3 contains 12 residues. CDR1 and CDR2 (germline): KGHSH, LQKENI. V lost 3 bases to trimming and J lost 4 bases, with 4 bases between them. The CDR3 region has the DNA TGTGCCAGCTCACCTGGGAATCAGCCCCAGCATTTT. This encodes CASSPGNQPQHF.

CDR3 residues: CASSATGTGGSQQFF. The CDR3 DNA reads TGTGCCAGCAGTGCCACCGGGACAGGGGGCTCACAGCAGTTCTTC. The V gene is TRBV6-1, the J gene TRBJ2-1; 12 bases are a match to TRBD1. The V gene end was trimmed by 4 bases and the J gene end by 11 bases; junction bases not matched to a gene: 9. Germline lookup yields CDR1 MNHNS and CDR2 SASEGT. This CDR3 region has 15 residues.

This rearrangement joins TRBV7-9 to TRBJ2-2; D is uncertain. V was pared by 5 bases and J by 3 bases, with 19 bases between. Germline CDR1 is SEHNR and CDR2 is FQNEAQ (reference sequence). The CDR3 length is 17 residues. In DNA, the CDR3 is TGTGCCAGCAGCGCCCGCTTAGAGACCTACTACACCGGGGAGCTGTTTTTT. It is translated as CASSARLETYYTGELFF.

The J gene is TRBJ2-3, the V gene TRBV5-8, with D possibly being TRBD1 or TRBD2 (6 bases each). The CDR3 has 16 residues. Germline V lookup: CDR1 SGHTS, CDR2 YDEGEE. Trimming shortened V by 4 bases and J by 4 bases, and 19 bases separated the two germline ends. CDR3 DNA sequence: TGTGCCAGCAGCCTAGGGACTGGGGCAGGGGCAGATACGCAGTATTTT. Protein: CASSLGTGAGADTQYF.

This clone was counted between two and nine times. The V gene is TRBV6-6, the J gene TRBJ1-5; TRBD1 aligns across 7 bases. After removal of 6 bases from V and 3 bases from J, the junction contained 2 bases not matched to a gene. This CDR3 region has 13 residues. Germline V lookup: CDR1 MNHNY, CDR2 SVGAGI (reference sequence). The CDR3 DNA is TGTGCCAGCAGGACAGGGAACAATCAGCCCCAGCATTTT. It translates to CASRTGNNQPQHF.

This chain connects TRBV28 to TRBJ2-5; 9 bases are a match to TRBD2. The CDR3 runs to 16 residues. Germline values: CDR1 MDHEN, CDR2 SYDVKM. With V trimmed by 1 base and J by 3 bases, 6 bases remained unmatched. The CDR3 is CASSLFVAGVKETQYF. The DNA of the CDR3 is TGTGCCAGCAGTTTATTCGTAGCGGGAGTTAAAGAGACCCAGTACTTC.

This sequence joins TRBV2 and TRBJ2-2; weak D call: TRBD1 (5 bases). This CDR3 comprises 16 residues. Per the germline V gene, CDR1 is SNHLY and CDR2 is FYNNEI. V was clipped by 4 bases and J by 5 bases, with 17 bases between them. In nucleotides, the CDR3 is TGTGCCAGCAGTGTTTTTGGGCAGGGCACGACCGGGGAGCTGTTTTTT. Translation gives CASSVFGQGTTGELFF.

The chain links TRBV5-6 to TRBJ1-4; TRBD1 matches at 9 bases. With 0 bases clipped from V and 4 bases from J, the junction kept 13 bases outside the gene matches. Germline-derived CDR1 and CDR2 are SGHDT and YYEEEE. CDR3 length: 19 amino acids. Written as DNA, the CDR3 is TGTGCCAGCAGCTTGGGGGAAAAAACAGGGGGCGCCGGTAATGAAAAACTGTTTTTT. This codes for CASSLGEKTGGAGNEKLFF.

This chain joins TRBV7-6 and TRBJ2-1; 14 bases are a match to TRBD2. Trimming cost V 2 bases and J 6 bases; bases outside gene matches: 9. The germline V gene encodes CDR1 SGHVS and CDR2 FNYEAQ. The CDR3 length is 18 residues. The CDR3 bases are TGTGCCAGCAGCTTATTCCCGGGACTAGCGGGAGTATCCAATGAGCAGTTCTTC. It translates to CASSLFPGLAGVSNEQFF.

The chain links TRBV11-2 to TRBJ2-1, with 8 bases fitting TRBD2. The CDR3 length is 15 residues. Germline loops: CDR1 SGHAT, CDR2 FQNNGV. V was clipped by 0 bases and J by 8 bases; unmatched bases: 6. This CDR3 reads CASSLEAVAGYEQFF. Written as DNA, the CDR3 is TGTGCCAGCAGCTTAGAGGCGGTAGCGGGGTATGAGCAGTTCTTC.